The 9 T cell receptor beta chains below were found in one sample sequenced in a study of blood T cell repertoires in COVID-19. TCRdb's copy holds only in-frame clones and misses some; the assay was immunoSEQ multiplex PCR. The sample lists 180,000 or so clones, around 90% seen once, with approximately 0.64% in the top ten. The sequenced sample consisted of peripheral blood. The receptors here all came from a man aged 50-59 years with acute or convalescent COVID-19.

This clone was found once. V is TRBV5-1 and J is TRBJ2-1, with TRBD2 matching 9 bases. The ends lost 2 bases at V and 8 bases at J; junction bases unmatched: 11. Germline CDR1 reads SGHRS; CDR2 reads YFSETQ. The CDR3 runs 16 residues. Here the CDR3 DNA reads TGCGCCAGCAGCTTAGTAGCGGGAGTAAGGTGGGATGAGCAGTTCTTC. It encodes CASSLVAGVRWDEQFF.

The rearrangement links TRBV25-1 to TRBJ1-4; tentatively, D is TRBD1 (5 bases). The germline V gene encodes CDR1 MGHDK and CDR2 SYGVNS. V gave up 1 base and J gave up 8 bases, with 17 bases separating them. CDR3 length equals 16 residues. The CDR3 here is CASSESASGLGEKLFF. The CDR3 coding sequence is TGTGCCAGCAGTGAATCCGCCTCAGGGTTAGGGGAAAAACTGTTTTTT.

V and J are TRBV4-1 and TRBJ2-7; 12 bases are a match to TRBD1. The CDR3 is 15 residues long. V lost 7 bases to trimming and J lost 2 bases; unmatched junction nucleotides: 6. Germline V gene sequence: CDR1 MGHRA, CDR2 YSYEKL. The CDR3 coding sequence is TGCGCCAGCAAACGCGGGACAGGGGGCCCCTACGAGCAGTACTTC. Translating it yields CASKRGTGGPYEQYF.

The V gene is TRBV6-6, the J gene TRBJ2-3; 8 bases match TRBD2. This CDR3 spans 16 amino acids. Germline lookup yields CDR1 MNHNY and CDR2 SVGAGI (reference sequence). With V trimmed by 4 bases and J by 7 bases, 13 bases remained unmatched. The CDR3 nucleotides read TGTGCCAGCAGTTCCTCAGCGGGGGTCCTCCCAAATACGCAGTATTTT. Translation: CASSSSAGVLPNTQYF.

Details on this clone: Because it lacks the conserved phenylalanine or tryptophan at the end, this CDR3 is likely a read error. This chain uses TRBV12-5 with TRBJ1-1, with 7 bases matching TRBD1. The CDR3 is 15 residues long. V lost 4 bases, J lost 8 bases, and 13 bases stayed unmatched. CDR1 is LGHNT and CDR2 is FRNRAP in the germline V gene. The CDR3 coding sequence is TGTGCTAGTGGTTGGGGGCTCGGACAGGAGTCAGAAGCTTTCCTT. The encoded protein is CASGWGLGQESEAFL.

DNA for the CDR3: TGTGCCAGCAGCAACAGGGACGGCTACACCTTC. Protein product: CASSNRDGYTF. The J gene is TRBJ1-2, the V gene TRBV5-6; D is perhaps TRBD1 (6 bases). V dropped 4 bases and J dropped 8 bases, with 9 bases sitting between them. The CDR3 contains 11 residues. In germline, CDR1 is SGHDT, CDR2 YYEEEE.

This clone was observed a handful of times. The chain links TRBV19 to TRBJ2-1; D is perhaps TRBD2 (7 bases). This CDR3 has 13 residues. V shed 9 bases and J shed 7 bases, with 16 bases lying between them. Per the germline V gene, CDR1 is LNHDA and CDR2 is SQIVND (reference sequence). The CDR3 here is CASRGSRENEQFF. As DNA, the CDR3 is TGTGCCAGCAGGGGATCGCGGGAGAATGAGCAGTTCTTC.

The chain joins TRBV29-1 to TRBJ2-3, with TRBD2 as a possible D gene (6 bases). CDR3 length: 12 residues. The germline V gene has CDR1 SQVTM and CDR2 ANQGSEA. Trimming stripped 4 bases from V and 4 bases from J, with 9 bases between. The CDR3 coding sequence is TGCAGCGTTGCTCGACTAGCAGATACGCAGTATTTT. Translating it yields CSVARLADTQYF.

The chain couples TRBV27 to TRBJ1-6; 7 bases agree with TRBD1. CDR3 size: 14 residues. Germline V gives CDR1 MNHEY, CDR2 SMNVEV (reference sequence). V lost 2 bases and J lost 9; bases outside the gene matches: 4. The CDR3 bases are TGTGCCAGCAGTTTAAGACAGGGCGGTTCACCCCTCCACTTT. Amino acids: CASSLRQGGSPLHF.